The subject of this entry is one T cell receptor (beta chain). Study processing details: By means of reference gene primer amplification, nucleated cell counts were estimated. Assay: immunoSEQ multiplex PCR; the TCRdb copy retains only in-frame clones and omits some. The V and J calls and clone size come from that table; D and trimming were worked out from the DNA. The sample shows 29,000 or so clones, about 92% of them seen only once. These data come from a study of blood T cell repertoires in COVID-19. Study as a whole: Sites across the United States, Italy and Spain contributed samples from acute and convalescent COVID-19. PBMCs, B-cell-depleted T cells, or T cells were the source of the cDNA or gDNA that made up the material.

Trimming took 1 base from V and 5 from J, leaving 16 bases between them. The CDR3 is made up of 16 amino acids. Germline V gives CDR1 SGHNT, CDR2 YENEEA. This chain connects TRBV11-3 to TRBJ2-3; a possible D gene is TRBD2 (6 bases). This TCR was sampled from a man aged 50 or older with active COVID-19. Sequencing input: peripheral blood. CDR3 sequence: CASSLVSGTLGDTQYF. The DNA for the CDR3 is TGTGCCAGCAGCTTAGTATCCGGGACTCTCGGAGATACGCAGTATTTT.